These 12 T cell receptor beta chains originate from one sample sequenced in a study of identical twins. TCRdb re-analysed the 5' RACE reads in MiXCR, keeping a single row per CDR3 protein. This table has roughly 720,000 distinct CDR3 sequences, 15% to 20% appearing once. Another study also made use of these data, one on T cells expressing NK-cell markers.

The sequencing input was PBMCs. These receptors came from a young woman in good health.

The chain is built from TRBV20-1 and TRBJ2-1; 10 positions agree with TRBD2. The germline V gene encodes CDR1 DFQATT and CDR2 SNEGSKA (reference sequence). The V and J ends lost 5 bases and 5 bases, in that order; junction bases with no gene match: 9. This CDR3 is built from 15 residues. Here the CDR3 DNA reads TGCAGTGCTCAACGCCCCGGGACTAGCGACAATGAGCAGTTCTTC. Its protein is CSAQRPGTSDNEQFF.

This clonotype has a count of ten or more. The rearrangement joins TRBV7-9 to TRBJ2-2; maybe TRBD2 (6 bases). The V and J ends lost 6 bases and 4 bases respectively, with 15 bases between them. Germline values: CDR1 SEHNR, CDR2 FQNEAQ (reference sequence). This CDR3 comprises 15 residues. The CDR3 DNA reads TGTGCCAGCAGTTTCGCATTCGGGGGCACCGGGGAGCTGTTTTTT. This gives the protein CASSFAFGGTGELFF.

The chain carries TRBV7-9 and TRBJ1-2; the match to TRBD1 covers 7 bases. The germline V gene has CDR1 SEHNR and CDR2 FQNEAQ (reference sequence). The V and J ends lost 4 bases and 4 bases, in that order; junction bases with no gene match: 15. This CDR3 region has 17 residues. In DNA form, the CDR3 reads TGTGCCAGCAGCTCTACCCATGACAGGGATTGGGTCTATGGCTACACCTTC. Its translation: CASSSTHDRDWVYGYTF.

This clonotype was observed many times. This chain joins TRBV12-3 or TRBV12-4 and TRBJ2-7; TRBD1 is a possible D gene (5 bases). The CDR3 covers 13 residues. Trimming took off 3 bases at V and 2 bases at J, with 8 bases between the two ends. CDR3 in DNA: TGTGCCAGCAGTTTTGGGGCCACCTACGAGCAGTACTTC. Its translation: CASSFGATYEQYF.

This clonotype was detected many times. The chain carries TRBV11-2 and TRBJ1-1, with D unclear. The CDR3 has 14 residues. V gave up 1 base and J gave up 1 base, with 7 bases separating them. Germline CDR1 and CDR2: SGHAT and FQNNGV. Written as DNA, the CDR3 is TGTGCCAGCAGCTTAGGACACCAGAACACTGAAGCTTTCTTT. Its translation: CASSLGHQNTEAFF.

This clonotype came up many times. The J gene is TRBJ2-3, the V gene TRBV12-3 or TRBV12-4; the D is unclear. This CDR3 spans 11 amino acids. V was cut by 6 bases and J by 2 bases, with 3 bases left in between. CDR3 sequence: CASRNTDTQYF. As DNA, the CDR3 is TGTGCCAGCAGAAACACAGATACGCAGTATTTT.

This clonotype has just a few counts. The rearrangement joins TRBV20-1 to TRBJ2-3; 8 bases map to TRBD2. J lost 4 bases, V lost 6 bases, and 9 bases had no gene match. Germline V lookup: CDR1 DFQATT, CDR2 SNEGSKA (reference sequence). The CDR3 loop spans 14 amino acids. The CDR3 reads CSAIDGGGADTQYF. The CDR3 nucleotides are TGCAGTGCAATTGACGGGGGGGGGGCAGATACGCAGTATTTT.

V usage is TRBV7-9 and J usage is TRBJ2-7, with D perhaps matching TRBD1 (6 bases). Per germline, CDR1 SEHNR and CDR2 FQNEAQ (reference sequence). V was trimmed by 6 bases and J by 0 bases, leaving 12 bases between them. The CDR3 loop spans 14 amino acids. The CDR3 coding sequence is TGTGCCAGCAGGTCTCGGACAGACTCCTACGAGCAGTACTTC. It translates to CASRSRTDSYEQYF. The full variable domain, rest sourced from reference TRBV7-9 and TRBJ2-7, is DTGVSQNPRHKITKRGQNVTFRCDPISEHNRLYWYRQTLGQGPEFLTYFQNEAQLEKSRLLSDRFSAERPKGSFSTLEIQRTEQGDSAMYLCASRSRTDSYEQYFGPGTRLTVT.

In its sample, this clonotype was seen a few times. The V and J genes are TRBV10-2 and TRBJ1-1, with D possibly matching TRBD1 (5 bases). Germline V lookup: CDR1 WSHSY, CDR2 SAAADI. Deletions cut 3 bases from V and 7 bases from J, with 12 bases between. The CDR3 totals 13 residues. CDR3 DNA sequence: TGCGCCAGCAGTGATCTTGACAGAGGTGAAGCTTTCTTT. Translation gives CASSDLDRGEAFF.

This clonotype appeared a single time. The chain carries TRBV11-2 and TRBJ2-2, with D hard to call. V gave up 0 bases and J gave up 1 base, with 9 bases separating them. Germline V CDR1 and CDR2: SGHAT, FQNNGV. The CDR3 runs 16 residues. CDR3 region: CASSLDKDLNTGELFF. DNA of the CDR3: TGTGCCAGCAGCTTAGATAAAGACTTGAACACCGGGGAGCTGTTTTTT.

This clonotype was recorded a few times. The chain joins TRBV20-1 to TRBJ1-2, with a possible D match to TRBD1 (5 bases). There are 12 residues in the CDR3. Germline CDR1 is DFQATT and CDR2 is SNEGSKA (reference sequence). The germline V and J ends were trimmed by 4 bases and 2 bases, with 8 bases remaining between them. The CDR3 DNA is TGCAGTGCTAAGACAGCAAACTATGGCTACACCTTC. This translates into CSAKTANYGYTF.

The chain is built from TRBV20-1 and TRBJ2-1, with 7 bases fitting TRBD2. The CDR3 has 13 residues. V was clipped by 7 bases and J by 5 bases; unmatched bases: 8. CDR1 DFQATT and CDR2 SNEGSKA come from the germline V gene (reference sequence). The CDR3 sequence: CSVFAGANNEQFF. In nucleotides, the CDR3 is TGCAGTGTTTTTGCGGGAGCGAACAATGAGCAGTTCTTC.